Shown below are 11 T cell receptor beta chains from a single sample sequenced in a study of radiotherapy plus CTLA-4 blockade in lung cancer. Clones were sequenced by immunoSEQ multiplex PCR, and TCRdb holds only the in-frame ones, with some missing. The sample lists approximately 78,000 clones; around 82% were seen once. This sample comprised peripheral blood, obtained from a patient treated with radiotherapy plus ipilimumab. The receptor source for this set is a human donor with non-small cell lung cancer who had a complete response to radiotherapy plus ipilimumab.

Notes on this clone: The sample has other DNA sequences that encode this CDR3 too. The J gene is TRBJ2-3, the V gene TRBV18; D ambiguous. The ends were cut back, 2 bases at V and 0 bases at J, with 3 bases in the middle. In germline, CDR1 is KGHSH, CDR2 LQKENI. The CDR3 consists of 13 residues. The CDR3 nucleotides read TGTGCCAGCTCACCAGGGAGCACAGATACGCAGTATTTT. Protein product: CASSPGSTDTQYF.

V and J are TRBV9 and TRBJ2-7; unclear D gene. CDR1 is SGDLS and CDR2 is YYNGEE in the germline V gene. The CDR3 runs to 15 residues. Trimming removed 0 bases from V and 6 bases from J, with 16 bases in between. The CDR3 sequence is CASSVGAGVSGEQYF. CDR3 nucleotide sequence: TGTGCCAGCAGCGTAGGGGCTGGAGTCTCGGGCGAGCAGTACTTC. The full variable domain, in which reference TRBV9 and TRBJ2-7 provide the parts outside the CDR3, is DSGVTQTPKHLITATGQRVTLRCSPRSGDLSVYWYQQSLDQGLQFLIQYYNGEERAKGNILERFSAQQFPDLHSELNLSSLELGDSALYFCASSVGAGVSGEQYFGPGTRLTVT.

This chain links TRBV7-9 with TRBJ1-5; 7 bases align to TRBD1. The CDR3 length is 12 residues. Germline V gives CDR1 SEHNR, CDR2 FQNEAQ (reference sequence). V shed 1 base and J 11 bases; nucleotides not matched to a gene: 2. CDR3 sequence: CASSLGDRAQHF. CDR3 DNA: TGTGCCAGCAGCTTAGGGGACAGAGCCCAGCATTTT.

DNA of the CDR3: TGTGCCACCAGCAGAGGAACAGGGTTGGGAGATCAGCCCCAGCATTTT. Amino acids: CATSRGTGLGDQPQHF. The chain carries TRBV15 and TRBJ1-5; D perhaps matches TRBD1 (6 bases). Trimming took 1 base from V and 5 from J, leaving 15 bases between them. Germline loops: CDR1 LNHNV, CDR2 YYDKDF (reference sequence). This CDR3 contains 16 residues.

The chain has TRBV19 and TRBJ1-2; D is perhaps TRBD1 (5 bases). Trimming took 5 bases from V and 4 from J, leaving 11 bases between them. From germline, CDR1 is LNHDA and CDR2 SQIVND (reference sequence). The CDR3 is made up of 13 amino acids. The CDR3 protein is CASSDSYPYGYTF. In nucleotides, the CDR3 is TGTGCCAGTAGTGACAGTTATCCCTATGGCTACACCTTC.

This clone has just a few counts. This rearrangement joins TRBV5-1 to TRBJ2-7; D is uncertain. CDR1 is SGHRS, CDR2 YFSETQ, per germline. Trimming left V 2 bases short and J 7 bases short, with 7 bases between. The CDR3 is 11 residues long. CDR3 coding DNA: TGCGCCAGCAGCTTCCAAAGTGAGCAGTACTTC. Its translation: CASSFQSEQYF.

The V gene is TRBV12-5, the J gene TRBJ2-1, with TRBD2 as a possible D gene (5 bases). Germline values: CDR1 LGHNT, CDR2 FRNRAP. V was pared by 6 bases and J by 8 bases, with 14 bases between. The CDR3 consists of 13 residues. The CDR3 sequence is CASGLGSRYEQFF. The CDR3 DNA reads as TGTGCTAGTGGCCTGGGGAGTCGCTATGAGCAGTTCTTC.

This chain links TRBV29-1 with TRBJ2-1; 9 bases agree with TRBD2. Germline V gene sequence: CDR1 SQVTM, CDR2 ANQGSEA. The CDR3 contains 17 residues. J was trimmed by 6 bases and V by 7 bases; bases with no gene match: 19. This CDR3 is CSEIGREGRTGLNEQFF. Written as DNA, the CDR3 is TGCAGCGAAATCGGGCGGGAGGGCCGGACGGGTCTCAATGAGCAGTTCTTC.

There are many counts of this clone. The chain uses TRBV7-9 and TRBJ1-2; D unclear. Looked up from germline, CDR1 is SEHNR and CDR2 is FQNEAQ (reference sequence). Trimming cost V 3 bases and J 7 bases, with 18 bases left between them. There are 15 residues in the CDR3. The CDR3 region is CASSFVPQVDAGYTF. CDR3 coding DNA: TGTGCCAGCAGCTTTGTCCCTCAGGTTGATGCTGGCTACACCTTC.

This CDR3 is CASSRTNYGYTF. DNA of the CDR3: TGTGCCAGCAGTAGGACAAACTATGGCTACACCTTC. This chain connects TRBV28 to TRBJ1-2; D is perhaps TRBD1 (5 bases). Per germline, CDR1 MDHEN and CDR2 SYDVKM. Trimming cost V 5 bases and J 2 bases, with 6 bases left between them. CDR3 length: 12 residues.

The chain employs TRBV27 and TRBJ1-5; the D is unclear. The CDR3 spans 14 residues. The V gene's germline CDR1 is MNHEY and CDR2 SMNVEV (reference sequence). Trimming took off 10 bases at V and 2 bases at J, with 15 bases between the two ends. The CDR3 DNA reads TGTGCCACCCGAAAGTGGGGAGGCAATCAGCCCCAGCATTTT. Amino acids: CATRKWGGNQPQHF.